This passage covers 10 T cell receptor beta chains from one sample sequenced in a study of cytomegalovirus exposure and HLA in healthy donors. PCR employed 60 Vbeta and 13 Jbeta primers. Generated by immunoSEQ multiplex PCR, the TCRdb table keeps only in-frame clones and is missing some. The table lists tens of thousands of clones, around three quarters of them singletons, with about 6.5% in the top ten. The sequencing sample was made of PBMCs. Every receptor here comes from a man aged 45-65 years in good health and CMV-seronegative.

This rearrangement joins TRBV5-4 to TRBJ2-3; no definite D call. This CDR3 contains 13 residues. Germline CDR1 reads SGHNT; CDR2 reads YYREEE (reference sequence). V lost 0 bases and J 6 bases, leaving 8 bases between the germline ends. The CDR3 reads CASSLAGPDTQYF. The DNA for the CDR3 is TGTGCCAGCAGCTTGGCCGGTCCGGATACGCAGTATTTT.

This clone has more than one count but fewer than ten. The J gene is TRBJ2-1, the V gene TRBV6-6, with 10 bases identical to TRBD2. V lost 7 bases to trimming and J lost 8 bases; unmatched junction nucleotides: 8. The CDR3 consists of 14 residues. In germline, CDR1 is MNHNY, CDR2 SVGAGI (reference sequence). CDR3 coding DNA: TGTGCCAGCAACCAGGGCCTAGCGGGAGATGAGCAGTTCTTC. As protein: CASNQGLAGDEQFF.

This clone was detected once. The CDR3 sequence: CASSRGAGANVLTF. The CDR3 bases are TGTGCCAGCAGCAGGGGCGCTGGGGCCAACGTCCTGACTTTC. The chain carries TRBV7-3 and TRBJ2-6; TRBD1 might be the D (5 bases). The germline V gene encodes CDR1 SGHTA and CDR2 FQGTGA. The ends were cut back, 5 bases at V and 2 bases at J, with 7 bases in the middle. The CDR3 loop spans 14 amino acids.

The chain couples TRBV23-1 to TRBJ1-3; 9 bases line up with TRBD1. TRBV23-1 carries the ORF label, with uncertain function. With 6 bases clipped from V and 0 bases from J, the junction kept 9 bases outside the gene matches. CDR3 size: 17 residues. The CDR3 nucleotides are TGCGCCAGCAGACCCGGGACAGGGCCCAGCTCTGGAAACACCATATATTTT. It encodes CASRPGTGPSSGNTIYF.

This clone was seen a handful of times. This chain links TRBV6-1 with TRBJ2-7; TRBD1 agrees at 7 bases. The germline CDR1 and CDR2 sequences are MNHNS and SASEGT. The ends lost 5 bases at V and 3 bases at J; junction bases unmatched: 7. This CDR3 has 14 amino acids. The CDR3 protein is CASSLGTEFYEQYF. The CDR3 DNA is TGTGCCAGCAGTTTAGGGACAGAATTCTACGAGCAGTACTTC.

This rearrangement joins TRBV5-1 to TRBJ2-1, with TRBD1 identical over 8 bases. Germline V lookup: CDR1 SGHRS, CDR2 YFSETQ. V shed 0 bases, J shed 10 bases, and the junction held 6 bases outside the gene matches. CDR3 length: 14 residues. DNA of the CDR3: TGCGCCAGCAGCTTGGACAGGGGGTTTGGGGAGCAGTTCTTC. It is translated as CASSLDRGFGEQFF.

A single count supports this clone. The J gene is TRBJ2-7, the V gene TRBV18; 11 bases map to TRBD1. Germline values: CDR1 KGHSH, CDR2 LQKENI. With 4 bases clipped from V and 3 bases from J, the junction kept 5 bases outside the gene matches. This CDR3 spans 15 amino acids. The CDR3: CASSRPGQGDYEQYF. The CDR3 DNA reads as TGTGCCAGCTCACGACCGGGACAGGGGGACTACGAGCAGTACTTC.

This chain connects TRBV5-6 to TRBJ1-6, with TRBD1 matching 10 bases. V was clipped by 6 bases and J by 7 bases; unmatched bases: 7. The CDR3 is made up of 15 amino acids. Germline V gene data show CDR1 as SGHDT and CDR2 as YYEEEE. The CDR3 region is CASTETGQGNSPLHF. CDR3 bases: TGTGCCAGCACCGAAACGGGACAGGGGAATTCACCCCTCCACTTT.

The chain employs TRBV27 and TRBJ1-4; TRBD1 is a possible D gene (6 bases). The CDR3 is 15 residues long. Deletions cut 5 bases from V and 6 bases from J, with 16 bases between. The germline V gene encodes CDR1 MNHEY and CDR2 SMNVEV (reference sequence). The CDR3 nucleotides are TGTGCCAGCAGTGACGTTCGCGCAGGGGATGAAAAACTGTTTTTT. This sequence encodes CASSDVRAGDEKLFF.

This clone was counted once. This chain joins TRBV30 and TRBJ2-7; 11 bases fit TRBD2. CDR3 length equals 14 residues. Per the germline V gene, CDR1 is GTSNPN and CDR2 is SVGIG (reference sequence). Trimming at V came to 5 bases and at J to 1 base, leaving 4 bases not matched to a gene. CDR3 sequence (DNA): TGTGCCTGGGCGACTAGCGGGATATCCTACGAGCAGTACTTC. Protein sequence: CAWATSGISYEQYF. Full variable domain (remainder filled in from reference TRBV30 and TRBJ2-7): SQTIHQWPATLVQPVGSPLSLECTVEGTSNPNLYWYRQAAGRGLQLLFYSVGIGQISSEVPQNLSASRPQDRQFILSSKKLLLSDSGFYLCAWATSGISYEQYFGPGTRLTVT.